These T cell receptor beta chains were read from a single sample in a study of T cell responses to AZD1222 COVID-19 vaccine. Profiling relied on immunoSEQ multiplex PCR, and the TCRdb table lists in-frame clones only, not all of them. There are roughly 150,000 clones in the sample; more than 85% occur only once, and approximately 1.2% lies in the top ten. This material consisted of peripheral blood, taken 28 days after the second AZD1222 dose. All receptors derive from an adult who received the AZD1222 COVID-19 vaccine. The CDR3 runs from the conserved cysteine through the conserved F or W. D genes are given only for firm matches. The listing skips clone size in some rows; elsewhere it reads once, few, many or a size class.

clone_size j_call v_call d_call cdr3_aa cdr3_nt
- TRBJ1-1 TRBV29-1 - CSARPLNTEAFF TGCAGCGCAAGACCTCTGAACACTGAAGCTTTCTTT
few TRBJ1-2 TRBV7-9 - CASSRETASIRGYTF TGTGCCAGCAGCAGAGAGACAGCCTCCATAAGAGGCTACACCTTC
- TRBJ2-7 TRBV7-6 TRBD1 CASSLGDRGRGEQYF TGTGCCAGCAGCTTAGGGGACAGGGGTCGTGGTGAGCAGTACTTC
- TRBJ2-2 TRBV5-1 - CASRHDPTGNTGELFF TGCGCCAGCAGACACGATCCGACAGGGAACACCGGGGAGCTGTTTTTT
- TRBJ2-7 TRBV2 TRBD2 CASGPGTSGDYEQYF TGTGCCAGCGGACCCGGGACTAGCGGAGATTACGAGCAGTACTTC
- TRBJ1-5 TRBV21-1 - CASSKGIGGHQPQHF TGTGCCAGCAGCAAGGGAATAGGGGGCCATCAGCCCCAGCATTTT
- TRBJ1-1 TRBV12-3/TRBV12-4 - CASSQLATEAFF TGTGCCAGCAGCCAATTAGCCACTGAAGCTTTCTTT
- TRBJ1-1 TRBV7-3 TRBD1 CASSLYASSGRTGTPGVTEAFF TGTGCCAGCAGCTTGTATGCGTCGTCGGGAAGGACAGGAACCCCCGGGGTCACTGAAGCTTTCTTT
- TRBJ2-3 TRBV5-1 - CASSLGGHGTDTQYF TGCGCCAGCAGCTTGGGGGGGCACGGCACAGATACGCAGTATTTT
- TRBJ2-7 TRBV7-8 - CASSLGRGGRGQYEQYF TGTGCCAGCAGCTTGGGGAGGGGAGGCAGGGGGCAATACGAGCAGTACTTC
- TRBJ2-7 TRBV10-3 TRBD2 CAIAWTSDYEQYF TGTGCCATCGCGTGGACTAGCGACTACGAGCAGTACTTC
- TRBJ1-2 TRBV7-8 TRBD1 CASLQEGQSTIYGYTF TGTGCCAGCTTACAAGAGGGACAGTCGACGATTTATGGCTACACCTTC
- TRBJ1-2 TRBV18 - CASSPKGRQFYGYTF TGTGCCAGCTCACCAAAAGGGCGACAGTTCTATGGCTACACCTTC
- TRBJ2-3 TRBV7-2 - CASSLLRALADTQYF TGTGCCAGCAGCCTTCTTAGGGCACTGGCAGATACGCAGTATTTT
- TRBJ1-2 TRBV28 - CASSLMLGGYTF TGTGCCAGCAGTTTAATGCTGGGGGGCTACACCTTC
- TRBJ1-5 TRBV27 TRBD1 CASSAKAGTGQNQPQHF TGTGCCAGCAGTGCCAAAGCCGGGACAGGGCAAAATCAGCCCCAGCATTTT
- TRBJ2-5 TRBV5-6 - CASSLAQVQETQYF TGTGCCAGCAGCTTGGCGCAGGTTCAAGAGACCCAGTACTTC
- TRBJ2-6 TRBV2 - CASSEDLAGANVLTF TGTGCCAGCAGTGAAGATCTGGCTGGGGCCAACGTCCTGACTTTC
- TRBJ1-6 TRBV9 TRBD1 CASSETGGESSYNSPLHF TGTGCCAGCAGCGAGACAGGGGGAGAGAGCTCCTATAATTCACCCCTCCACTTT
once TRBJ1-2 TRBV6-5 - CASSYSDRAAGYTF TGTGCCAGCAGTTACTCCGACCGGGCTGCTGGCTACACCTTC
- TRBJ1-1 TRBV18 - CASSPRDGGTEAFF TGTGCCAGCTCACCACGGGACGGTGGAACTGAAGCTTTCTTT
- TRBJ1-1 TRBV15 - CATSATTVNTEAFF TGTGCCACCAGCGCAACGACAGTGAACACTGAAGCTTTCTTT
- TRBJ2-7 TRBV28 TRBD1 CASSLEGQGLYEQYF TGTGCCAGCAGTCTAGAGGGACAGGGTTTGTACGAGCAGTACTTC
- TRBJ2-4 TRBV18 - CASSPQPGRQPLAKNIQYF TGTGCCAGCTCACCACAGCCGGGACGCCAGCCCCTAGCCAAAAACATTCAGTACTTC
- TRBJ2-7 TRBV28 TRBD1 CASSLWAGDRDSYEQYF TGTGCCAGCAGTTTATGGGCGGGGGACAGGGACTCCTACGAGCAGTACTTC
once TRBJ2-1 TRBV7-3 - CASSPYGSWYNEQFF TGTGCCAGCAGCCCATACGGGAGTTGGTACAATGAGCAGTTCTTC
- TRBJ1-1 TRBV27 TRBD1 CASSPGQGNTEAFF TGTGCCAGCAGTCCGGGACAGGGGAACACTGAAGCTTTCTTT
- TRBJ1-6 TRBV5-1 - CASSFDHLSPLHF TGCGCCAGCAGCTTTGACCACCTCTCACCCCTCCACTTT
- TRBJ2-3 TRBV7-9 - CASSLAGGLPDTQYF TGTGCCAGCAGCTTAGCGGGCGGCCTCCCCGATACGCAGTATTTT
- TRBJ1-6 TRBV6-4 - CASSEDRSNSPLHF TGTGCCAGCAGTGAGGACCGAAGTAATTCACCCCTCCACTTT
few TRBJ2-4 TRBV2 - CASSAGSGGNRNIQYF TGTGCCAGCAGTGCGGGTTCAGGAGGAAATCGAAACATTCAGTACTTC
- TRBJ2-2 TRBV5-1 - CASSTTDYTGELFF TGCGCCAGCAGCACGACAGACTACACCGGGGAGCTGTTTTTT
- TRBJ2-7 TRBV6-5 - CASSLVGYSYEQYF TGTGCCAGCAGTTTGGTGGGGTACTCCTACGAGCAGTACTTC
- TRBJ2-3 TRBV4-2 - CASSQEARGGTDTQYF TGTGCCAGCAGCCAAGAGGCGAGGGGGGGCACAGATACGCAGTATTTT
- TRBJ1-6 TRBV5-6 - CASSWSGSLSPLHF TGTGCCAGCAGCTGGTCCGGGAGCCTTTCACCCCTCCACTTT
- TRBJ1-2 TRBV23-1 TRBD1 CASMRGQWNYGYTF TGCGCCAGCATGAGGGGGCAATGGAACTATGGCTACACCTTC
- TRBJ2-1 TRBV6-5 TRBD1 CASSPPGQSYNEQFF TGTGCCAGCAGCCCACCGGGACAGAGCTACAATGAGCAGTTCTTC
- TRBJ1-1 TRBV6-5 TRBD1 CASREKQGENTEAFF TGTGCCAGCAGGGAGAAACAGGGGGAAAACACTGAAGCTTTCTTT
- TRBJ2-1 TRBV14 TRBD2 CASSPAGLVYNEQFF TGTGCCAGCAGCCCCGCGGGACTAGTTTACAATGAGCAGTTCTTC
few TRBJ1-2 TRBV19 - CASSIPRTNREYGYTF TGTGCCAGTAGTATTCCTCGCACTAACAGGGAATATGGCTACACCTTC
- TRBJ1-6 TRBV4-3 TRBD1 CASSPRARGGSPLHF TGCGCCAGCAGCCCCCGCGCCAGGGGGGGTTCACCCCTCCACTTT
- TRBJ2-5 TRBV11-2 - CASSFGTRETQYF TGTGCCAGCAGCTTCGGGACGAGGGAGACCCAGTACTTC
- TRBJ2-1 TRBV4-1 - CASSQDEPHNEQFF TGCGCCAGCAGCCAAGATGAGCCTCACAATGAGCAGTTCTTC
few TRBJ2-7 TRBV4-2 TRBD1 CASSRGGQGSYEQYF TGTGCCAGCAGCCGTGGGGGACAGGGTTCCTACGAGCAGTACTTC
once TRBJ1-3 TRBV6-5 TRBD1 CASRLQGAEGNTIYF TGTGCCAGCAGACTACAGGGGGCTGAGGGAAACACCATATATTTT
- TRBJ2-7 TRBV6-2/TRBV6-3 TRBD1 CASSPGQGKTYEQYF TGTGCCAGCAGCCCGGGACAGGGAAAAACCTACGAGCAGTACTTC
few TRBJ1-2 TRBV6-5 - CASSYKQGPSGYTF TGTGCCAGCAGTTATAAACAGGGCCCTAGCGGCTACACCTTC
- TRBJ1-4 TRBV9 - CASSPRSDEKLFF TGTGCCAGCAGCCCCCGCTCGGACGAAAAACTGTTTTTT
- TRBJ1-2 TRBV4-1 - CASSQDFGGVGGYTF TGCGCCAGCAGCCAAGATTTTGGAGGGGTTGGTGGCTACACCTTC
- TRBJ1-4 TRBV28 - CASSSPGATNEKLFF TGTGCCAGCAGTTCACCAGGAGCAACTAATGAAAAACTGTTTTTT
once TRBJ1-5 TRBV7-8 - CASSRETGRQPQHF TGTGCCAGCAGCAGGGAAACGGGTCGCCAGCCCCAGCATTTT
few TRBJ2-7 TRBV2 - CASSGTQGPYEQYF TGTGCCAGCAGTGGGACTCAGGGACCCTACGAGCAGTACTTC
- TRBJ1-2 TRBV2 - CASSGSGTSGGYTF TGTGCCAGCAGTGGGTCAGGTACCTCCGGGGGCTACACCTTC